This TCR beta chain was identified during a study of T cell responses to AZD1222 COVID-19 vaccine. Whole-study results and caveats: Rises in breadth and depth of Spike-specific TCRs came after two AZD1222 doses.

Details on this clone: Antigen specificity is unknown.

Clones were sequenced by immunoSEQ multiplex PCR, and TCRdb holds only the in-frame ones, with some missing. The profile shows 150,000 or so clones, roughly nine tenths of them singletons. This CDR3 region has 13 residues. V dropped 3 bases and J dropped 7 bases, with 12 bases sitting between them. This sequence joins TRBV12-3 or TRBV12-4 and TRBJ1-2, with D tentatively TRBD1 (5 bases). The TCR sequence derives from an adult in good health. Sequenced material: peripheral blood, taken on day 0 of AZD1222 vaccination. The CDR3 region has the DNA TGTGCCAGCAGTTTGCCAGGGAGCGTTGGCTACACCTTC. The encoded protein is CASSLPGSVGYTF.